The rows below give T cell receptor beta chains drawn from one sample of a study of vaccination and CD4 T cells after COVID-19. Their target antigens are unknown. One entry per CDR3 protein results from TCRdb running MiXCR on the PCR reads. The data show around 20,000 distinct CDR3 sequences, roughly two fifths seen once. Sequences were obtained from CD4+ T cells from blood, cultured in vitro. Receptors originate from a human donor who had recovered from COVID-19. The CDR3 runs from the conserved cysteine through the conserved F or W. Each record gives: D gene, V gene, clone size, J gene, CDR3 protein, CDR3 DNA. D genes are given only for firm matches. The size field is filled for only some rows; it gives once, few, many or a size class.

>-|TRBV12-3/TRBV12-4|-|TRBJ2-7
CASSSQGQSSEQYF
TGTGCCAGCAGTTCACAGGGCCAATCGTCCGAGCAGTACTTC
>TRBD1|TRBV3-1|-|TRBJ2-5
CASSQGTGVGETQYF
TGTGCCAGCAGCCAAGGGACAGGGGTGGGAGAGACCCAGTACTTC
>-|TRBV5-8|-|TRBJ2-1
CASSLWADEQFF
TGTGCCAGCAGCTTGTGGGCAGATGAGCAGTTCTTC
>TRBD1|TRBV20-1|-|TRBJ1-6
CSAFPPDRFDSPLHF
TGCAGTGCTTTCCCACCGGACAGGTTTGATTCACCCCTCCACTTT
>-|TRBV18|-|TRBJ1-6
CASSPELNSPLHF
TGTGCCAGCTCACCGGAGTTGAATTCACCCCTCCACTTT
>-|TRBV27|few|TRBJ2-1
CTSSLSTVLPQKSSYNEQFF
TGCACCAGCAGTTTATCCACAGTGTTACCTCAGAAGAGCTCCTACAATGAGCAGTTCTTC
>-|TRBV20-1|-|TRBJ1-1
CSARPSGGATEAFF
TGCAGTGCTAGACCGTCGGGGGGGGCCACTGAAGCTTTCTTT
>-|TRBV20-1|-|TRBJ2-3
CSARDAEGRDTQYF
TGCAGTGCTAGAGATGCCGAAGGCAGAGATACGCAGTATTTT
>-|TRBV19|few|TRBJ1-6
CASSNGNPQLPLHF
TGTGCCAGTAGTAACGGGAACCCACAACTACCCCTCCACTTT
>TRBD1|TRBV20-1|few|TRBJ2-2
CSARPGTGLVTGELFF
TGCAGTGCCCGTCCCGGGACAGGGTTGGTAACCGGGGAGCTGTTTTTT
>-|TRBV2|-|TRBJ2-2
CASSLAGGELFF
TGTGCCAGCAGTTTGGCAGGCGGGGAGCTGTTTTTT
>-|TRBV7-2|few|TRBJ1-2
CASSVGRRYGYTF
TGTGCCAGCAGCGTGGGGCGGCGCTATGGCTACACCTTC
>-|TRBV9|-|TRBJ2-6
CASSVGGTGANVLTF
TGTGCCAGCAGCGTAGGGGGTACTGGGGCCAACGTCCTGACTTTC
>TRBD1|TRBV19|few|TRBJ2-2
CASSIGGTGEDGELFF
TGTGCCAGTAGTATAGGGGGGACAGGGGAGGACGGGGAGCTGTTTTTT
>-|TRBV6-1|-|TRBJ2-1
CASSVRGEAGTEQFF
TGTGCCAGCAGTGTCAGAGGTGAGGCGGGAACCGAGCAGTTCTTC
>TRBD2|TRBV15|-|TRBJ2-3
CATSRGGTSGRLDTQYF
TGTGCCACCAGCAGAGGTGGGACTAGCGGGAGGTTAGATACGCAGTATTTT
>-|TRBV19|-|TRBJ1-2
CASTPPDQRRYGYTF
TGTGCCAGTACTCCCCCTGATCAGCGACGCTATGGCTACACCTTC